This passage covers 19 T cell receptor beta chains from one sample sequenced in a study of blood T cell repertoires in COVID-19 (dated by TCRdb to 2018 to 2021). The library was generated by the immunoSEQ multiplex PCR assay. Entries here come from immuneACCESS through TCRdb and include only in-frame sequences with V and J called. Some clones fail to appear in such tables; in the studies checked, an unresolved V gene covers under half of the shortfall, and the cause of the remainder is unknown. Here the sample has around 100,000 clones; 87% occur a single time. Roughly 6% of the sample is taken by the ten largest. The specimen sequenced was peripheral blood. All receptors derive from a human donor in a cohort sampled during active COVID-19.

The J gene is TRBJ1-2, the V gene TRBV5-6; D may be TRBD1 (6 bases). The V gene's germline CDR1 is SGHDT and CDR2 YYEEEE. V was trimmed by 1 base and J by 4 bases, leaving 20 bases between them. The CDR3 length is 17 residues. In nucleotides, the CDR3 is TGTGCCAGCAGCTTGAGGGTAGGGACACGGAAAAGCTATGGCTACACCTTC. It codes for CASSLRVGTRKSYGYTF.

This clone is a singleton in its sample. The V and J genes are TRBV6-2 or TRBV6-3 and TRBJ1-5; TRBD1 aligns across 9 bases. Looked up from germline, CDR1 is MNHEY and CDR2 is SVGEGT. Germline trimming cut 6 bases from V and 10 bases from J; bases unmatched to any gene: 16. CDR3 size: 16 residues. CDR3 region: CASSHSTGGGVAPQHF. The CDR3 nucleotides read TGTGCCAGCAGCCACTCGACAGGGGGTGGGGTGGCACCCCAGCATTTT.

This clone was recorded only once. The chain employs TRBV9 and TRBJ2-7, with 9 positions matching TRBD1. V dropped 4 bases and J dropped 3; count of bases not matched to a gene: 5. The CDR3 consists of 14 residues. Germline V gives CDR1 SGDLS, CDR2 YYNGEE. The CDR3 coding sequence is TGTGCCAGCAGCCCCGGGACAGGGTTCTACGAGCAGTACTTC. Translation: CASSPGTGFYEQYF.

The rearrangement uses TRBV2 and TRBJ2-7; D is perhaps TRBD1 (6 bases). Trimming stripped 10 bases from V and 0 bases from J, with 16 bases between. This CDR3 is built from 14 residues. Germline-derived CDR1 and CDR2 are SNHLY and FYNNEI. This CDR3 reads CANRPDSSSYEQYF. In nucleotides, the CDR3 is TGTGCCAACCGACCGGACAGTAGCTCCTACGAGCAGTACTTC.

The CDR3 reads CASSWGTNYNEQFF. The DNA of the CDR3 is TGCGCCAGCAGCTGGGGGACAAACTACAATGAGCAGTTCTTC. The rearrangement joins TRBV5-1 to TRBJ2-1; TRBD1 is a possible D gene (6 bases). Germline V gene data show CDR1 as SGHRS and CDR2 as YFSETQ. The CDR3 contains 14 residues. V dropped 3 bases and J dropped 3 bases, with 10 bases sitting between them.

The chain joins TRBV28 to TRBJ1-1; D gene unclear. Trimming took 2 bases from V and 7 from J, leaving 8 bases between them. Germline loops: CDR1 MDHEN, CDR2 SYDVKM. The CDR3 length is 12 residues. The CDR3 spells CASSLGRLEAFF. The CDR3 DNA is TGTGCCAGCAGTTTAGGGAGGCTTGAAGCTTTCTTT.

This rearrangement joins TRBV5-1 to TRBJ2-3; maybe TRBD2 (6 bases). In germline, CDR1 is SGHRS, CDR2 YFSETQ. V lost 3 bases, J lost 3 bases, and 14 bases lay in between. The length of the CDR3 is 15 residues. DNA for the CDR3: TGCGCCAGCAGCTCGTCGGAAAGCGGGACAGATACGCAGTATTTT. Amino acid sequence: CASSSSESGTDTQYF.

There are a few counts of this clone. The rearrangement uses TRBV7-6 and TRBJ2-7; a weak D match, TRBD1 (6 bases). Per germline, CDR1 SGHVS and CDR2 FNYEAQ. The CDR3 is 15 amino acids. V was trimmed by 1 base and J by 2 bases, leaving 12 bases between them. CDR3 DNA: TGTGCCAGCAGCTTAGGGGGACACCCTACCTACGAGCAGTACTTC. Translated, it gives CASSLGGHPTYEQYF.

The chain couples TRBV7-3 to TRBJ1-3; D is possibly TRBD1 (6 bases). The CDR3 extends over 14 amino acids. CDR1 is SGHTA, CDR2 FQGTGA, per germline. Trimming stripped 2 bases from V and 2 bases from J, with 7 bases between. Here the CDR3 DNA reads TGTGCCAGCAGCTTAGCAGGGGCTGGAAACACCATATATTTT. This sequence encodes CASSLAGAGNTIYF.

The DNA of the CDR3 is TGTGCCAGCAGTCCATGGGGGGACCTGGAGGAAAAACTGTTTTTT. It is translated as CASSPWGDLEEKLFF. The chain links TRBV28 to TRBJ1-4; perhaps TRBD1 as D (5 bases). Deletions cut 5 bases from V and 8 bases from J, with 18 bases between. Per germline, CDR1 MDHEN and CDR2 SYDVKM. The CDR3 length is 15 residues.

The table lists this clone with a few counts. The chain recombines TRBV4-1 with TRBJ2-1; tentatively, D is TRBD1 (5 bases). CDR3 length equals 16 residues. The V and J ends lost 1 base and 0 bases respectively, with 10 bases between them. Germline assignment: CDR1 MGHRA and CDR2 YSYEKL. The CDR3 bases are TGCGCCAGCAGCCAAGGGACATCGGCCTCCTACAATGAGCAGTTCTTC. Residues: CASSQGTSASYNEQFF.

This rearrangement joins TRBV2 to TRBJ1-5; TRBD1 matches 10 bases. J lost 5 bases, V lost 7 bases, and 8 bases had no gene match. CDR1 and CDR2 (germline): SNHLY, FYNNEI. The CDR3 covers 15 residues. CDR3 DNA: TGTGCCAGCACGAGGGACAGGGGCCCCCATCAGCCCCAGCATTTT. Its translation is CASTRDRGPHQPQHF.

J is TRBJ2-7 and V is TRBV6-6; 7 nucleotides match TRBD1. This CDR3 has 14 amino acids. J was trimmed by 6 bases and V by 6 bases; bases with no gene match: 11. Germline CDR1 is MNHNY and CDR2 is SVGAGI (reference sequence). The CDR3 spells CASRQGEILAEQYF. DNA for the CDR3: TGTGCCAGCAGGCAGGGGGAGATCCTGGCCGAGCAGTACTTC.

The V call is TRBV6-5, the J call TRBJ1-1; D is perhaps TRBD1 (5 bases). The ends were cut back, 8 bases at V and 3 bases at J, with 13 bases in the middle. The germline gives CDR1 MNHEY, CDR2 SVGAGI. The CDR3 consists of 13 residues. The CDR3 sequence: CASRGGPYTEAFF. The CDR3 region has the DNA TGTGCCAGCCGCGGGGGACCCTACACTGAAGCTTTCTTT.

This chain joins TRBV24-1 and TRBJ2-7; 9 bases align to TRBD1. CDR3 size: 16 residues. J was trimmed by 4 bases and V by 6 bases; bases with no gene match: 12. Germline values: CDR1 KGHDR, CDR2 SFDVKD. Here the CDR3 DNA reads TGTGCCACCAGTTCTCCCACAGGGGGCCATGGATACGAGCAGTACTTC. This sequence encodes CATSSPTGGHGYEQYF.

This clone came up a few times. The chain recombines TRBV6-2 or TRBV6-3 with TRBJ2-1, with 8 bases identical to TRBD2. CDR1 is MNHEY and CDR2 is SVGEGT in the germline V gene. The CDR3 runs to 15 residues. The V and J ends lost 0 bases and 6 bases, in that order; junction bases with no gene match: 4. Here the CDR3 reads CASSYSSGTINEQFF. The CDR3 coding sequence is TGTGCCAGCAGTTACTCTAGCGGGACGATCAATGAGCAGTTCTTC.

V and J are TRBV4-1 and TRBJ1-2; unclear D gene. Germline V gene data show CDR1 as MGHRA and CDR2 as YSYEKL. Trimming removed 5 bases from V and 2 bases from J, with 9 bases in between. CDR3 length equals 13 residues. Here the CDR3 reads CASSGSGNYGYTF. The CDR3, as DNA: TGCGCCAGCAGCGGTTCCGGGAACTATGGCTACACCTTC.

The table lists this clone with a count of one. The chain couples TRBV29-1 to TRBJ1-1; 9 positions agree with TRBD1. CDR1 and CDR2 from the germline V gene are SQVTM and ANQGSEA. This CDR3 is built from 15 residues. J was trimmed by 4 bases and V by 3 bases; bases with no gene match: 9. Written as DNA, the CDR3 is TGCAGCGTTGAGGCATTACAGGGGGCGAGCACTGAAGCTTTCTTT. It yields the protein CSVEALQGASTEAFF.

There are a few counts of this clone. J is TRBJ2-7 and V is TRBV4-1; TRBD2 aligns across 14 bases. Trimming took 0 bases from V and 5 from J; bases not matched to a gene: 6. Germline loops: CDR1 MGHRA, CDR2 YSYEKL. CDR3 length equals 17 residues. This CDR3 is CASSQDGLAGGFDEQYF. In DNA, the CDR3 is TGCGCCAGCAGCCAAGACGGACTAGCGGGAGGATTCGACGAGCAGTACTTC.